This T cell receptor beta chain is from a study of Ad26.COV2.S vaccination and SARS-CoV-2 variants. Study-level information: Each vaccinee took Ad26.COV2.S intramuscularly, once or twice 56 days apart. Study-wide results and limits: Substantial breadth in spike-specific CD8+ and CD4+ T cell responses was reportedly seen after vaccination.

As to treatment: roughly 18 received Ad26.COV2.S at low or high dose, single or two shots; five or six received placebo; per-sample allocation not given. Sampling occurred on day 63 after the first vaccine or placebo injection. Donation was by an adult aged 18-55 years who was in Boston. As concerns this clone: What it binds is unknown.

The method was immunoSEQ multiplex PCR; TCRdb's version includes in-frame clones alone and lacks a portion of them. The table has about 460,000 clones, 70% to 90% seen once; the top ten hold approximately 1.7%. Per germline, CDR1 SEHNR and CDR2 FQNEAQ (reference sequence). V dropped 4 bases and J dropped 0 bases, with 14 bases sitting between them. The CDR3 spans 16 residues. This TCR was sampled from a person between 18 and 65 years old who received the Ad26.COV2.S COVID-19 vaccine or a placebo. The sequences come from peripheral blood, collected in a trial of Ad26.COV2.S vaccine versus placebo. The chain links TRBV7-9 to TRBJ2-3; tentatively, D is TRBD1 (5 bases). DNA of the CDR3: TGTGCCAGCAGCTCGTTGACAGTCTCTAGCACAGATACGCAGTATTTT. Translated, it gives CASSSLTVSSTDTQYF.